These T cell receptor beta chains were read from a single sample in a study of T cells after yellow fever vaccination. Each CDR3 protein gets one entry after TCRdb re-called the 5' RACE reads with MiXCR. Here the sample spans 250,000 to 350,000 distinct CDR3 sequences, around 9.3% being singletons. This specimen was CD4+ T cells sorted from PBMCs, taken 5 days after the yellow fever booster vaccination. The receptors originated from a young man who received the YFV17D yellow fever vaccine. The CDR3 runs from the conserved cysteine through the conserved F or W. A D gene is named only where the DNA matches it firmly. Size is stated for part of the rows, as once, few or many counts, or as a class when the clone is expanded.

j_call d_call clone_size v_call cdr3_nt cdr3_aa
TRBJ1-3 TRBD1 NA TRBV5-1 TGCGCCAGCAGCTTGGGCCCGGGACAGAAAAGGAACACCATATATTTT CASSLGPGQKRNTIYF
TRBJ1-2 NA NA TRBV7-9 TGTGCCAGCAGCTTAGAACTTGGCTACACCTTC CASSLELGYTF
TRBJ2-4 NA many TRBV5-5 TGTGCCAGCAGCTTGGACCCTAGGGGAGCCAAAAACATTCAGTACTTC CASSLDPRGAKNIQYF
TRBJ1-2 NA few TRBV12-3/TRBV12-4 TGTGCCAGCAGTTTATCGCGCCCTGGGCCTGGCTACACCTTC CASSLSRPGPGYTF
TRBJ2-4 NA NA TRBV5-1 TGCGCCAGCAGCTTTATGGAAAGGGGTAACATTCAGTACTTC CASSFMERGNIQYF
TRBJ1-2 NA NA TRBV7-9 TGTGCCAGCAGCTTAGTCAGAAATGGCTACACCTTC CASSLVRNGYTF
TRBJ2-2 NA NA TRBV28 TGTGCCAGCAGAGGGCTAGCCTCTGCCGGGGAGCTGTTTTTT CASRGLASAGELFF
TRBJ1-4 NA few TRBV7-9 TGTGCCAGCAGCCTAACAGGGAATCCTAATGAAAAACTGTTTTTT CASSLTGNPNEKLFF
TRBJ1-2 NA few TRBV10-3 TGTGCCATCAGTGACTGGGAGGTCCGCGGCTACACCTTC CAISDWEVRGYTF
TRBJ2-3 NA many TRBV5-1 TGCGCCAGCAGCTTGGACGGCAACCCCACAGATACGCAGTATTTT CASSLDGNPTDTQYF
TRBJ2-3 NA few TRBV12-3/TRBV12-4 TGTGCCAGCTTCTCCGGGACCCCGGCAGATACGCAGTATTTT CASFSGTPADTQYF
TRBJ2-1 TRBD2 many TRBV5-4 TGTGCCAGCAGCCCCAGCGGGGGACTCCACAATGAGCAGTTCTTC CASSPSGGLHNEQFF
TRBJ2-1 TRBD2 NA TRBV2 TGTGCCAGCAACACCGTAGCGGGGGAAAGTGAGCAGTTCTTC CASNTVAGESEQFF
TRBJ2-1 TRBD2 few TRBV11-1 TGTGCCAGCAGCCCGCGTCTAGCGGGGGGAGAGCAGTTCTTC CASSPRLAGGEQFF
TRBJ1-6 NA many TRBV27 TGTGCCAGCAGTTCCCGGGGAAGCTCCTATAATTCACCCCTCCACTTT CASSSRGSSYNSPLHF
TRBJ1-1 NA NA TRBV7-2 TGTGCCAGCAGCTTGAGTCCGGCGGTGAACACTGAAGCTTTCTTT CASSLSPAVNTEAFF